Sequencing of this TCR beta chain was carried out in a study of a mutant IDH1 vaccine in newly diagnosed glioma. Looking at the study overall: There were approximately 60% males and about 38% females among treated patients, whose mean age was 40.4 years. The therapy given earlier, which was standard therapy, consisted of radiotherapy, temozolomide, or both, and most of the patients received both.

Study results and caveats: There were vaccine-induced immune responses in roughly 95% of the patients. Shifts in the top peripheral T cell clonotypes seemed unrelated to pseudoprogression.

Time point reported: week 35, safety follow-up. Every single dose of the vaccine, 300 ug of mutant IDH1 20-mer peptide, came with topical imiquimod. Points on this clone: What it recognizes is unknown.

This CDR3 spans 16 amino acids. In germline, CDR1 is LNHDA, CDR2 SQIVND (reference sequence). The ends were cut back, 7 bases at V and 0 bases at J, with 18 bases in the middle. Using immunoSEQ multiplex PCR, the repertoire was profiled, and TCRdb retains in-frame clones only, with some absent. The sample includes about 68,000 clones, approximately 81% of them seen just once. This specimen consisted of PBMCs, obtained from a glioma patient whose treatment included an IDH1 peptide vaccine. The chain has TRBV19 and TRBJ1-1; D ambiguous. The sequence came from a young man with glioma. CDR3 bases: TGTGCCAGTAAGATTTCAACCTCACTTTTGAACACTGAAGCTTTCTTT. This codes for CASKISTSLLNTEAFF.